The following is a TCR beta chain sequence with its context. Reverse transcription used about 0.45 to 1 ug RNA and random hexamers. An immunoSEQ multiplex PCR amplified TCR beta CDR3 over 54 Vbeta and 13 Jbeta. MiXCR, applied by TCRdb to the immunoSEQ multiplex PCR reads, yields one record per CDR3 protein. This repertoire shows roughly 190,000 distinct CDR3 sequences, approximately 95% found once; its top ten account for around 0.1%. The data are from a study of CD8 T cells in Susac syndrome. The CDR3 is made up of 15 amino acids. The trim removed 6 bases at V and 1 base at J, leaving 4 bases unmatched. Germline CDR1 MNHEY, CDR2 SVGAGI. Sequencing of TCR beta was undertaken in CD8+ and CD4+ T cells derived from blood.

This rearrangement joins TRBV6-5 to TRBJ1-5; TRBD1 matches at 9 bases. Source material: CD4+ T cells from PBMCs. The receptor was derived from a human donor in good health. CDR3 loop: CASSPDRGSNQPQHF. CDR3 in DNA: TGTGCCAGCAGCCCGGACAGGGGAAGCAATCAGCCCCAGCATTTT.